The 14 T cell receptor beta chains reported below all come from one sample, sequenced in a study of cytomegalovirus exposure and HLA in healthy donors. Researchers ran the PCR with 60 Vbeta and 13 Jbeta primers. The table came from immunoSEQ multiplex PCR; TCRdb's copy has only in-frame clones and leaves some out. The sample has about 140,000 clones; around a tenth are singletons. The sample taken for sequencing was PBMCs. These receptors were taken from a male donor in good health and CMV-seronegative.

In the case of this clone: The same CDR3 can be traced to other DNA sequences in this sample. The chain couples TRBV19 to TRBJ1-5, with D maybe TRBD1 (5 bases). From germline, CDR1 is LNHDA and CDR2 SQIVND (reference sequence). This CDR3 is 14 amino acids long. Trimming removed 2 bases at V and 7 bases at J, with 12 bases between. The CDR3 bases are TGTGCCAGTAGTATAAGGACAAGGGAACAGCCCCAGCATTTT. Its translation: CASSIRTREQPQHF.

This clone occurred a few times. This chain uses TRBV7-6 with TRBJ1-6; D call uncertain. V shed 5 bases and J shed 8 bases, with 13 bases lying between them. From germline, CDR1 is SGHVS and CDR2 FNYEAQ. This CDR3 region has 14 residues. Written as DNA, the CDR3 is TGTGCCAGCAGCCTGGACTTTGTGGATTCACCCCTCCACTTT. It codes for CASSLDFVDSPLHF.

The rearrangement uses TRBV9 and TRBJ1-2; 8 bases align to TRBD1. In germline, CDR1 is SGDLS, CDR2 YYNGEE. J was trimmed by 4 bases and V by 2 bases; bases with no gene match: 4. This CDR3 has 14 amino acids. CDR3: CASSVQGAAYGYTF. CDR3 nucleotides: TGTGCCAGCAGCGTTCAGGGGGCGGCCTATGGCTACACCTTC.

This chain joins TRBV10-3 and TRBJ2-7; TRBD1 agrees at 10 bases. The germline CDR1 and CDR2 sequences are ENHRY and SYGVKD. CDR3 length: 14 residues. V lost 2 bases and J lost 5; bases outside the gene matches: 3. The CDR3 spells CAISEDRGRNEQYF. In DNA form, the CDR3 reads TGTGCCATCAGTGAGGACAGGGGGCGGAACGAGCAGTACTTC.

This clone was seen more than once but under ten times. The chain links TRBV4-3 to TRBJ2-7; TRBD2 aligns across 10 bases. V dropped 0 bases and J dropped 0; count of bases not matched to a gene: 5. Germline V lookup: CDR1 LGHNA, CDR2 YSLEER. The CDR3 extends over 17 amino acids. This chain's CDR3 is CASSQERASGSSYEQYF. The CDR3 DNA reads as TGCGCCAGCAGCCAAGAAAGGGCTAGCGGGAGCTCCTACGAGCAGTACTTC.

This clone has just a few counts. The chain employs TRBV5-1 and TRBJ1-5; 8 bases map to TRBD1. The CDR3 sequence is 13 residues long. CDR1 SGHRS and CDR2 YFSETQ come from the germline V gene. Losses at the gene ends were 0 bases for V and 7 bases for J; bases not matched to a gene: 0. The CDR3 bases are TGCGCCAGCAGCTTGGACAGGGGGCAGCCCCAGCATTTT. It is translated as CASSLDRGQPQHF.

The chain links TRBV28 to TRBJ1-2, with D maybe TRBD1 (6 bases). The germline V gene encodes CDR1 MDHEN and CDR2 SYDVKM. Trimming shortened V by 6 bases and J by 4 bases, and 12 bases separated the two germline ends. This CDR3 has 13 residues. CDR3 amino acids: CASRTTGFYGYTF. In DNA form, the CDR3 reads TGTGCCAGCAGAACGACAGGCTTCTATGGCTACACCTTC.

The chain is built from TRBV5-4 and TRBJ1-1; 7 bases agree with TRBD1. After removal of 3 bases from V and 7 bases from J, the junction contained 3 bases not matched to a gene. This CDR3 spans 12 amino acids. Germline CDR1 SGHNT, CDR2 YYREEE (reference sequence). The CDR3 DNA reads TGTGCCAGCAGCTCGACAGGGCGTGAAGCTTTCTTT. Its translation: CASSSTGREAFF.

The sample holds a few counts of this clone. The rearrangement links TRBV7-2 to TRBJ2-1, with 9 bases identical to TRBD2. The CDR3 consists of 14 residues. V was pared by 0 bases and J by 10 bases, with 4 bases of the junction left unmatched. Per germline, CDR1 SGHTA and CDR2 FQGNSA. CDR3 DNA: TGTGCCAGCAGCTTAGCTAGCGGGGGCTGGGAGCAGTTCTTC. Protein: CASSLASGGWEQFF.

The V gene is TRBV21-1, the J gene TRBJ2-3; the table calls TRBD2, which could not be checked here. TRBV21-1 is designated a pseudogene. There are 16 residues in the CDR3. DNA of the CDR3: TGTGCCAGCCCCCAGACTACGTGTCTCTCCACAGATACGCAGTATTTT. As protein: CASPQTTCLSTDTQYF.

This clone showed up just a few times. The gene calls are TRBV6-5 and TRBJ1-1; D is unclear. CDR1 and CDR2 from the germline V gene are MNHEY and SVGAGI. This CDR3 has 14 amino acids. V was pared by 2 bases and J by 2 bases, with 9 bases between. CDR3 nucleotide sequence: TGTGCCAGCAGTTACCAGGAGGGCAACACTGAAGCTTTCTTT. Its translation: CASSYQEGNTEAFF.

In regard to this clone: This CDR3 is also generated by other DNA sequences in the sample. This chain links TRBV7-9 with TRBJ1-2; TRBD1 matches at 8 bases. J was trimmed by 3 bases and V by 2 bases; bases with no gene match: 5. Germline CDR1 SEHNR, CDR2 FQNEAQ (reference sequence). The CDR3 sequence is 15 residues long. The CDR3 here is CASSLSTGGDYGYTF. The CDR3 coding sequence is TGTGCCAGCAGCTTAAGCACAGGGGGGGACTATGGCTACACCTTC.

This clone was detected only a few times. The chain links TRBV7-8 to TRBJ2-1, with a tentative D call TRBD1 (6 bases). The CDR3 has 16 amino acids. The ends were cut back, 1 base at V and 2 bases at J, with 12 bases in the middle. The germline V gene encodes CDR1 SGHVS and CDR2 FQNEAQ. The CDR3 nucleotides are TGTGCCAGCAGCTTAGTAGAAGGGACAACCTACAATGAGCAGTTCTTC. Residues: CASSLVEGTTYNEQFF.

This clone was found a few times. The V call is TRBV6-5, the J call TRBJ1-1; the match to TRBD1 covers 7 bases. The CDR3 sequence is 15 residues long. Germline assignment: CDR1 MNHEY and CDR2 SVGAGI. With V trimmed by 2 bases and J by 8 bases, 11 bases remained unmatched. CDR3 bases: TGTGCCAGCAGTTACGCGACAGGGTGGGGGGCCGAAGCTTTCTTT. The encoded protein is CASSYATGWGAEAFF.